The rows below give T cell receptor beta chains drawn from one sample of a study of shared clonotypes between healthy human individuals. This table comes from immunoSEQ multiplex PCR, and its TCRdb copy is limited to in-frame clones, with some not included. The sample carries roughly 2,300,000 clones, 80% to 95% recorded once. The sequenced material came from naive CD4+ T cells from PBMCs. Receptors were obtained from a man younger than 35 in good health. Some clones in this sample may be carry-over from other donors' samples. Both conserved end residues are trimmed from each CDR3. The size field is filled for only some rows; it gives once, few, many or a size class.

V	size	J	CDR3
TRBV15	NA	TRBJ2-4	ATSRGFGTGAPAKNIQY
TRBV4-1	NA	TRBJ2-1	ASSQLSPYNEQF
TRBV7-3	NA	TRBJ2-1	ASSLNPGAGVYNEQF
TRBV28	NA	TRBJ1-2	ASSFVGRVGGYT
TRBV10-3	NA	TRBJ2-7	AISESLQGEQY
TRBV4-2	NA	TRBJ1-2	ASRRRDREFNYGYT
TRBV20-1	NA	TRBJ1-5	SASDQDGQH
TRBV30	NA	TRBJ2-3	AWSVGLADTQY
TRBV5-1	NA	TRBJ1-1	ASSLRGADPEAF
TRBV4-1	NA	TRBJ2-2	ASSQVGGRGSGTGELF
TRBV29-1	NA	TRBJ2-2	SAALREVAGELF
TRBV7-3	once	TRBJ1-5	ASIYPWGSNQPQH
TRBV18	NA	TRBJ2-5	ASSPPSGSDETQY
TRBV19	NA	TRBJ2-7	ASSRRTGALSYEQY
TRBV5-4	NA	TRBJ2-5	ASSLAPSGGETQY
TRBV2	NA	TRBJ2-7	ASRRTGAEEEQY
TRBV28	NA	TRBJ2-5	ASSFGTGGKETQY
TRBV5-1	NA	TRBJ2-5	ASTNGGSQETQY
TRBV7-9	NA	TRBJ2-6	ASSLMSNRAAGGANVLT
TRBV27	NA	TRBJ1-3	ASSSRRTGQISGNTIY
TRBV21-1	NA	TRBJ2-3	ASTEADGGPYTDTQY
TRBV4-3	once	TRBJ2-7	ASSQVNREGYEQY
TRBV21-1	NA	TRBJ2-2	ASSKGCREMPAGELF
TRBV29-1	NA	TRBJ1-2	SVEAPRGYGYT
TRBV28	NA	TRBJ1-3	ASRARLGSSGNTIY
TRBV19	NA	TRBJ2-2	ASRHSGLAGDTTGELF
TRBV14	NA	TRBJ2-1	ASSQTGTGDRLSYNEQF
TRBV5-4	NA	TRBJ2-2	ASSLGLAGANTGELF
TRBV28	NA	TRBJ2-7	ASRTSGLAWDEQY